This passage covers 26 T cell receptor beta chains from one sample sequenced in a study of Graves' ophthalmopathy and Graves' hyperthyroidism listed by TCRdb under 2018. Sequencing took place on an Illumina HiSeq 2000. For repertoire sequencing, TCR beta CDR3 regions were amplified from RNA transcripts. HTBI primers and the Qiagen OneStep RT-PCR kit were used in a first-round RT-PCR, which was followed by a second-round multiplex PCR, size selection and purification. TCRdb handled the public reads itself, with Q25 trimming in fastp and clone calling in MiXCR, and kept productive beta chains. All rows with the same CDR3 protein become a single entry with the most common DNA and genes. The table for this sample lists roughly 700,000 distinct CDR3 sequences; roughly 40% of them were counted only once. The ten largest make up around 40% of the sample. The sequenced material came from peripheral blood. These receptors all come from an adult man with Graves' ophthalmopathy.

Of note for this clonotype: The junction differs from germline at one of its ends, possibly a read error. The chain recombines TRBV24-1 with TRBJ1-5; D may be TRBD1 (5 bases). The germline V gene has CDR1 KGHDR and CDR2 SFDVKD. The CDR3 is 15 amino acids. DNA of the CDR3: TGTGCCAGCAGTTACGCGGCAGGGAGCAATCAGCCCCAGCATTTT. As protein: CASSYAAGSNQPQHF.

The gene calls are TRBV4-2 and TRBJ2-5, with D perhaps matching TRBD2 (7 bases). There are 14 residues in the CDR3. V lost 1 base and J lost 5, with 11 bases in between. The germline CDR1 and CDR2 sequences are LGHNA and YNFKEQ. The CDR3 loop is CASSQGGRGETQYF. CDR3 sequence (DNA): TGTGCCAGCAGCCAAGGGGGGCGGGGGGAGACCCAGTACTTC.

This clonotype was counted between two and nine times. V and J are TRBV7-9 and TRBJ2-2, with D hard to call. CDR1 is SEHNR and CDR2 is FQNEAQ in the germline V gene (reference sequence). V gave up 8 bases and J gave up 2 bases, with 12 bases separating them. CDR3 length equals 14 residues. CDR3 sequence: CASLTGGNTGELFF. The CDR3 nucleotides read TGTGCCAGCCTGACTGGTGGTAACACCGGGGAGCTGTTTTTT. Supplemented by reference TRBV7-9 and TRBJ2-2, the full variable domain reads DTGVSQNPRHKITKRGQNVTFRCDPISEHNRLYWYRQTLGQGPEFLTYFQNEAQLEKSRLLSDRFSAERPKGSFSTLEIQRTEQGDSAMYLCASLTGGNTGELFFGEGSRLTVL.

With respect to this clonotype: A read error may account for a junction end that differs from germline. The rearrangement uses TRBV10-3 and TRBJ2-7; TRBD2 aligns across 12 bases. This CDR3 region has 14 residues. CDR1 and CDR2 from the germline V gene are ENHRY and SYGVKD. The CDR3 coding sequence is TGTGCCAGCAGTGGGACTAGCGGGTTCTACGAGCAGTACTTC. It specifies CASSGTSGFYEQYF.

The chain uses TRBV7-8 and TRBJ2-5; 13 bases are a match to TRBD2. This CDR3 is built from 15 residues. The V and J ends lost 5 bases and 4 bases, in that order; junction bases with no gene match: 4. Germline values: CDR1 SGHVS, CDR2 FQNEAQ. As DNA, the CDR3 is TGTGCCAGCAGCACTAGCGGGAGGGCCTCAGAGACCCAGTACTTC. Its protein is CASSTSGRASETQYF.

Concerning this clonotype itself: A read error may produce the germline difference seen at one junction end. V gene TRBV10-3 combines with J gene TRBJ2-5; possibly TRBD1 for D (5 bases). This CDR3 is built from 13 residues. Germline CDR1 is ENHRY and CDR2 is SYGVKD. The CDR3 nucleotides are TGTGCCAGCAGTACGGCAGGGTATGAGACCCAGTACTTC. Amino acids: CASSTAGYETQYF.

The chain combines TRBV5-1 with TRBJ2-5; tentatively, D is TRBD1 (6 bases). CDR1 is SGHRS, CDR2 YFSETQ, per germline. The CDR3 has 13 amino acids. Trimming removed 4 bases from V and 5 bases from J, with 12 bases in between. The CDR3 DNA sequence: TGCGCCAGCAGCCCCTGGGGGCCCGAGACCCAGTACTTC. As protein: CASSPWGPETQYF.

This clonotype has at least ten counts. The CDR3 DNA reads as TGTGCCAGTAACACCTATGCTAATCAGCCCCAGCATTTT. This translates into CASNTYANQPQHF. The chain uses TRBV19 and TRBJ1-5; D remains unclear. Germline lookup yields CDR1 LNHDA and CDR2 SQIVND (reference sequence). The CDR3 consists of 13 residues. Trimming shortened V by 7 bases and J by 4 bases, and 11 bases separated the two germline ends. Full variable domain (remainder filled in from reference TRBV19 and TRBJ1-5): DGGITQSPKYLFRKEGQNVTLSCEQNLNHDAMYWYRQDPGQGLRLIYYSQIVNDFQKGDIAEGYSVSREKKESFPLTVTSAQKNPTAFYLCASNTYANQPQHFGDGTRLSIL.

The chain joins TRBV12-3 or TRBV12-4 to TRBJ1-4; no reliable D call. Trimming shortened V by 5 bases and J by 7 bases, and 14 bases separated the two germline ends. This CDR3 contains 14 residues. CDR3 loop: CASSTGVNREKLFF. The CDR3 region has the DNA TGTGCCAGCAGTACCGGGGTAAATCGTGAAAAACTGTTTTTT.

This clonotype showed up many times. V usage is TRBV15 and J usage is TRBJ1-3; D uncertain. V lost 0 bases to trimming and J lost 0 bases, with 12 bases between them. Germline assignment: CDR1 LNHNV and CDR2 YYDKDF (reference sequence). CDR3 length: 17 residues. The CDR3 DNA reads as TGTGCCACCAGCAGAGAAGTGGGCCGCATCTCTGGAAACACCATATATTTT. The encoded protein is CATSREVGRISGNTIYF.

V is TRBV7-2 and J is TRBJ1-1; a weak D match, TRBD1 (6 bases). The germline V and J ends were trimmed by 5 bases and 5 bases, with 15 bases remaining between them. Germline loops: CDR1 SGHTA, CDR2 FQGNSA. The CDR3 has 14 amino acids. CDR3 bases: TGTGCCAGCAGCGTTCTGGGGGGGCAAACTGAAGCTTTCTTT. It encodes CASSVLGGQTEAFF. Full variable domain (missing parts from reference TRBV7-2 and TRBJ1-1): GAGVSQSPSNKVTEKGKDVELRCDPISGHTALYWYRQSLGQGLEFLIYFQGNSAPDKSGLPSDRFSAERTGGSVSTLTIQRTQQEDSAVYLCASSVLGGQTEAFFGQGTRLTVV.

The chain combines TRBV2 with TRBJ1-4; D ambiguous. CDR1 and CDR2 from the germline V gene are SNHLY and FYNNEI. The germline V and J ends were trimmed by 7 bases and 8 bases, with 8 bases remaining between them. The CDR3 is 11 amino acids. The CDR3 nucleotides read TGTGCCAGCAATCCGGGGGAAAAACTGTTTTTT. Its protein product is CASNPGEKLFF.

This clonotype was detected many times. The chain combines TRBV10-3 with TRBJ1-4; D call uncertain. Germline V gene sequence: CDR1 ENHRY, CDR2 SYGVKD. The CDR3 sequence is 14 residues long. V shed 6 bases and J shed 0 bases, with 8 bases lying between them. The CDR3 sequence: CAIRKDATNEKLFF. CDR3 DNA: TGTGCCATCAGAAAGGACGCAACTAATGAAAAACTGTTTTTT.

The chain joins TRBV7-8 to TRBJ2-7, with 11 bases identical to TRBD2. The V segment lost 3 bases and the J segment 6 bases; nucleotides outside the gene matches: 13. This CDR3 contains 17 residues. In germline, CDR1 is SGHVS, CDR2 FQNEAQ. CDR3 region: CASSFGTSGTYPPEQYF. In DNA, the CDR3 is TGTGCCAGCAGCTTTGGGACTAGCGGAACCTACCCCCCCGAGCAGTACTTC.

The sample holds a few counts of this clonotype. The CDR3 spells CASSQGVWGPYGYTF. CDR3 in DNA: TGCGCCAGCAGCCAGGGGGTGTGGGGGCCCTATGGCTACACCTTC. The chain uses TRBV4-1 and TRBJ1-2; a weak D match, TRBD1 (6 bases). CDR1 MGHRA and CDR2 YSYEKL come from the germline V gene. The CDR3 extends over 15 amino acids. Trimming removed 3 bases from V and 4 bases from J, with 15 bases in between.

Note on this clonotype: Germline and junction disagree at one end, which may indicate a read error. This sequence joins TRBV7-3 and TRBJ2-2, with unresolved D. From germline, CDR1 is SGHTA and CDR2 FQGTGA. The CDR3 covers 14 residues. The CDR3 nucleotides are TGTGCCAGCAGCTTCCTTTCCTTCACCCGGGAGCTGTTTTTT. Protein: CASSFLSFTRELFF.

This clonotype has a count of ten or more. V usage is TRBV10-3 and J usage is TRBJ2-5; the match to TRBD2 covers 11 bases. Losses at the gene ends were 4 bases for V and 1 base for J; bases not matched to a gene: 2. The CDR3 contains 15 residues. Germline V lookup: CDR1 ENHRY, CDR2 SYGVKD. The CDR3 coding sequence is TGTGCCATCAGTGGGACTAGCGGGTTCCAAGAGACCCAGTACTTC. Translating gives CAISGTSGFQETQYF.

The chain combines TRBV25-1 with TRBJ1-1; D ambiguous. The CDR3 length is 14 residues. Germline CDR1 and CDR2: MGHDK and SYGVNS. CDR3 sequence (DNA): TGTGCTAGAGATGTCGCGGGTTTTGGCACTGAAGCTTTCTTT. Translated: CARDVAGFGTEAFF.

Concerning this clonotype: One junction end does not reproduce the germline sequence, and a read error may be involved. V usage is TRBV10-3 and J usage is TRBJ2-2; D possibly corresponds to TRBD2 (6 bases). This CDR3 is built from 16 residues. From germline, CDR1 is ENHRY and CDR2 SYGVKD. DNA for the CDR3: TGTGCCAGCAGTTACGCCGGGGCAGGGAGGACCGGGGAGCTGTTTTTT. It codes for CASSYAGAGRTGELFF.

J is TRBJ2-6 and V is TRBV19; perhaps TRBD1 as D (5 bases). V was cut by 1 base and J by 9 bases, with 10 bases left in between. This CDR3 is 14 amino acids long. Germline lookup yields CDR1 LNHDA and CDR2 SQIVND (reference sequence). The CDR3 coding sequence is TGTGCCAGTAGTATAGGGGCCAGGGTCAACGTCCTGACTTTC. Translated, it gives CASSIGARVNVLTF.

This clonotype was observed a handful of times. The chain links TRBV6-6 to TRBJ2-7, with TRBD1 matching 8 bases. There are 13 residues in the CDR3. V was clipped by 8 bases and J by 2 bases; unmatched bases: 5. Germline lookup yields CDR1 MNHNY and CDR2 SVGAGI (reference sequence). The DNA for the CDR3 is TGTGCCAGCGGGGACAGGCTGGCCTACGAGCAGTACTTC. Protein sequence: CASGDRLAYEQYF.

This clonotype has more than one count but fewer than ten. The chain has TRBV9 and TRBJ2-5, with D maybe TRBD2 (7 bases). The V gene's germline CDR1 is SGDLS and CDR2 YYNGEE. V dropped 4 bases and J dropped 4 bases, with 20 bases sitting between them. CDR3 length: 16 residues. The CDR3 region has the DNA TGTGCCAGCAGCTTAGCGTCGAGGGGGGGCCCAGAGACCCAGTACTTC. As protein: CASSLASRGGPETQYF.

This chain's CDR3 is CASSLGTAYNEQFF. The CDR3, as DNA: TGTGCCAGCAGCTTAGGGACAGCGTACAATGAGCAGTTCTTC. The chain links TRBV7-3 to TRBJ2-1, with 7 bases that match TRBD1. J gave up 4 bases and V 2 bases, and 2 bases lay outside the gene matches. Germline V CDR1 and CDR2: SGHTA, FQGTGA. This CDR3 comprises 14 residues.

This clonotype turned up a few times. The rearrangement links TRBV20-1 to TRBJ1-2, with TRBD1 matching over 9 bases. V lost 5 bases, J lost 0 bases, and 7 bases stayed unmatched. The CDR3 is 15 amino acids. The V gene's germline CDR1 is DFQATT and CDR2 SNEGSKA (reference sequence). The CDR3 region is CSAGDRVVTNYGYTF. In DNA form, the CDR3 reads TGCAGTGCTGGGGACAGGGTTGTCACTAACTATGGCTACACCTTC.

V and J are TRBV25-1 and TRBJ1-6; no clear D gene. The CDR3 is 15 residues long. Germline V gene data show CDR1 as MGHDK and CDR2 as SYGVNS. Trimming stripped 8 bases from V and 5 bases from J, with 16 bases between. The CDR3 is CASHPESTHNSPLHF. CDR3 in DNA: TGTGCCAGCCACCCCGAATCGACACATAATTCACCCCTCCACTTT.

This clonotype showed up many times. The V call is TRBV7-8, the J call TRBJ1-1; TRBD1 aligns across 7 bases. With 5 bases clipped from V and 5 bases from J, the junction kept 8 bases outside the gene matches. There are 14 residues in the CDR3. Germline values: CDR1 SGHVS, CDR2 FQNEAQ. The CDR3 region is CASSPPTGRTEAFF. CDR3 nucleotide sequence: TGTGCCAGCAGCCCTCCGACAGGGCGGACTGAAGCTTTCTTT. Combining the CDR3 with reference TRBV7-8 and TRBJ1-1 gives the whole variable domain GAGVSQSPRYKVAKRGQDVALRCDPISGHVSLFWYQQALGQGPEFLTYFQNEAQLDKSGLPSDRFFAERPEGSVSTLKIQRTQQEDSAVYLCASSPPTGRTEAFFGQGTRLTVV.